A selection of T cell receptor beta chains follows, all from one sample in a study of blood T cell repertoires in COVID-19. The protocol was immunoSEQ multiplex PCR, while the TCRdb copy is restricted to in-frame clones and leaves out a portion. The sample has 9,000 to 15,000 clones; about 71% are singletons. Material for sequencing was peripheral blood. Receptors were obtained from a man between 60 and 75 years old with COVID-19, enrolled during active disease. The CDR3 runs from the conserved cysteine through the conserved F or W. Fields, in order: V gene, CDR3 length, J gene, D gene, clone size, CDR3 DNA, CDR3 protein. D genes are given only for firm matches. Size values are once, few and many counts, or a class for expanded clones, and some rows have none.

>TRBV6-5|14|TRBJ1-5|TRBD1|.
TGTGCCAGCAGTCCCGAGGGGGCGGGACAGCCCCAGCATTTT
CASSPEGAGQPQHF
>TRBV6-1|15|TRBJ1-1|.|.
TGTGCCAGCAGTGAAGGGGGAGGGAGGGACTCAAAAGCTTTCTTT
CASSEGGGRDSKAFF
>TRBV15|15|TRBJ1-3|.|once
TGTGCCACCAGCAGAGTGGGGGGCTCTGGAAACACCATATATTTT
CATSRVGGSGNTIYF
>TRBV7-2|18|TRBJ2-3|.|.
TGTGCCAGCAGCTTAGATTGGGTGGGGGCTCACTACGCAGATACGCAGTATTTT
CASSLDWVGAHYADTQYF
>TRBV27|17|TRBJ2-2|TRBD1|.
TGTGCCAGCAGTTTAGGACAGGGATTCGTGAACACCGGGGAGCTGTTTTTT
CASSLGQGFVNTGELFF
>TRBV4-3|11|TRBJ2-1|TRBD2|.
TGCGCCAGTAGCGGGAGCCATGAGCAGTTCTTC
CASSGSHEQFF
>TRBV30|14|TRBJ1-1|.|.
TGTGCCTGGAGCTTACAGGTTGGGAGGGCTGAAGCTTTCTTT
CAWSLQVGRAEAFF
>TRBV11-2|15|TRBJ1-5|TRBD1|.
TGTGCCAGCAGCCAAGGGGTGGACAGGGGTCAGCCCCAGCATTTT
CASSQGVDRGQPQHF
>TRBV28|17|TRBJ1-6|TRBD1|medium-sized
TGTGCCAGCAGTTCGACAGGGTTGAGCTCCTATAATTCACCCCTCCACTTT
CASSSTGLSSYNSPLHF
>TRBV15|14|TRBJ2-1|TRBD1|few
TGTGCCACCAGCAGGGGGCAACAGGGGAATGAGCAGTTCTTC
CATSRGQQGNEQFF
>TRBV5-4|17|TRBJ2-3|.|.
TGTGCCAGCAGCTTGGAATCTAGCCCCAGCGGGACAGATACGCAGTATTTT
CASSLESSPSGTDTQYF
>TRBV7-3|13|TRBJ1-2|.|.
TGTGCCAGCAGCAATACCCGGGGTGACGGCTACACCTTC
CASSNTRGDGYTF
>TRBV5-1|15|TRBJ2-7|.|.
TGCGCCAGCAGCTTGGCCGGACTGTCCTCCTACGAGCAGTACTTC
CASSLAGLSSYEQYF
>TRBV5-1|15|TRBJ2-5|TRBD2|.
TGCGCCAGCAGCTACCTCGGACTAGCTGGGGAGACCCAGTACTTC
CASSYLGLAGETQYF
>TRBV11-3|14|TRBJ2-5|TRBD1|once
TGTGCCAGCCTCTGGACAGGGGATATAGAGACCCAGTACTTC
CASLWTGDIETQYF
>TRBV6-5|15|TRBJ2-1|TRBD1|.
TGTGCCAGCAGCCCCGGGACAGGGGGCCGTAATGAGCAGTTCTTC
CASSPGTGGRNEQFF
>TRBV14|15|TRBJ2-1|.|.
TGTGCCAAGTTACAGGGCCGGGGCTCCTACAATGAGCAGTTCTTC
CAKLQGRGSYNEQFF
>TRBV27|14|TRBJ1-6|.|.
TGTGCCAGCAGTCGACAGCCGGTGGGTTCACCCCTCCACTTT
CASSRQPVGSPLHF
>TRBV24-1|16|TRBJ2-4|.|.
TGTGCCACCAGTGATTCGGGGGTCGGAGCCAAAAACATTCAGTACTTC
CATSDSGVGAKNIQYF
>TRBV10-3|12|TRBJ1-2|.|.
TGTGCCATCAGTGAATGGGCGGGTGGCTACACCTTC
CAISEWAGGYTF
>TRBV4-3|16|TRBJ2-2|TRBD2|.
TGCGCCAGCAGCCACCTTATAGCGGGGGCCACCGGGGAGCTGTTTTTT
CASSHLIAGATGELFF
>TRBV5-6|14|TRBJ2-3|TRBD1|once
TGTGCCAGCAGCTACCTGACAGGGTTGGATACGCAGTATTTT
CASSYLTGLDTQYF
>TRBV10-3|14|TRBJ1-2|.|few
TGTGCCATCAGTGAGTCGACAGGAACCTATGGCTACACCTTC
CAISESTGTYGYTF
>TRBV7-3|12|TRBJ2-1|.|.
TGTGCCAGCAGCTCACTAGGAAATGAGCAGTTCTTC
CASSSLGNEQFF
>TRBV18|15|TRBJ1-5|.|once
TGTGCCAGCTCACCACGGGACAACCGAAATCAGCCCCAGCATTTT
CASSPRDNRNQPQHF
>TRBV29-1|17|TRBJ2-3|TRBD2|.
TGCAGCGTTGAAGTGGGCGGGGGGCCCCTTAGCACAGATACGCAGTATTTT
CSVEVGGGPLSTDTQYF
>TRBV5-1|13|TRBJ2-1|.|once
TGCGCCAGCAGCTTGGTAGCTAGCTGGGAGCAGTTCTTC
CASSLVASWEQFF
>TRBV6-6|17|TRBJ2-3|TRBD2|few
TGTGCCAGCAGTCAGGGACTAGCGGGGGATAGGACAGATACGCAGTATTTT
CASSQGLAGDRTDTQYF
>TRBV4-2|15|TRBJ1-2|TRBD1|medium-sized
TGTGCCAGCAGCCAAGCGGACAGGGGGATCTATGGCTACACCTTC
CASSQADRGIYGYTF
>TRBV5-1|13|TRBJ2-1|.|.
TGCGCCAGCAAAGACTACCAGTACAATGAGCAGTTCTTC
CASKDYQYNEQFF
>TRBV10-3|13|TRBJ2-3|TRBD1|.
TGTGCCATCCTCGGGACAGGGACAGATACGCAGTATTTT
CAILGTGTDTQYF
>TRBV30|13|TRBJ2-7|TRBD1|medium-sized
TGTGCCTGGAGCCCCGGACAGGGAATAATCCAGTACTTC
CAWSPGQGIIQYF
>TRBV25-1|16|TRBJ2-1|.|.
TGTGCCAGCAGTGAATTATGGGAGCGATCCTACAATGAGCAGTTCTTC
CASSELWERSYNEQFF
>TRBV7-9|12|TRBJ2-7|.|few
TGTGCCAGCAGTCTCCGAGGGTACGAGCAGTACTTC
CASSLRGYEQYF
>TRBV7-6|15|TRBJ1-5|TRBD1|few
TGTGCCAGCAGCGCGGGACAGCCGGGCAATCAGCCCCAGCATTTT
CASSAGQPGNQPQHF
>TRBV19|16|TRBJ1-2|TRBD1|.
TGTGCCAGTAGTATAGGTTTCGACAGGGGGAACTATGGCTACACCTTC
CASSIGFDRGNYGYTF
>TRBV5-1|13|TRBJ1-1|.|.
TGCGCCAGCAGCGTTACAGGGAACACTGAAGCTTTCTTT
CASSVTGNTEAFF
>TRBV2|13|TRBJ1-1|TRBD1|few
TGTGCCACTCGACAGGGGGCGAACACTGAAGCTTTCTTT
CATRQGANTEAFF